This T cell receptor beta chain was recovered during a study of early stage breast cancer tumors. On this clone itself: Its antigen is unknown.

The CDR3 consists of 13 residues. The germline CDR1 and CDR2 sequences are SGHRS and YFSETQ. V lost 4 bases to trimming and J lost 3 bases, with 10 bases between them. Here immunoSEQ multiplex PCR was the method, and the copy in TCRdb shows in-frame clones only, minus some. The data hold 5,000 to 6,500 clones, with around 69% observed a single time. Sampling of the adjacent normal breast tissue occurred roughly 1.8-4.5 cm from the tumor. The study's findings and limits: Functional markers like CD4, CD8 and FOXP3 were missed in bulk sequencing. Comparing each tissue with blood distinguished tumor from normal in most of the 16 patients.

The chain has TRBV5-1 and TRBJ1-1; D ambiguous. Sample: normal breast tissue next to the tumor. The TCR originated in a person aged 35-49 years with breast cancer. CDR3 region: CASSRKPDTEAFF. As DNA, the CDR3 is TGCGCCAGCAGCCGAAAGCCGGACACTGAAGCTTTCTTT.